This T cell receptor (beta chain) was captured in a study of T cell changes during pregnancy in multiple sclerosis. The table came from immunoSEQ multiplex PCR; TCRdb's copy has only in-frame clones and leaves some out. The repertoire holds fewer than 75,000 clones, with roughly nine tenths as singletons. Germline CDR1 and CDR2: ENHRY and SYGVKD. The length of the CDR3 is 12 residues. The trim removed 7 bases at V and 8 bases at J, leaving 7 bases unmatched. This clone was observed a few times. The material was CD8+ T cells from peripheral blood mononuclear cells, obtained before pregnancy. The TCR comes from a female donor with multiple sclerosis, enrolled in a pregnancy study. This chain joins TRBV10-3 and TRBJ1-2, with 7 bases aligning to TRBD1. For the CDR3, the DNA is TGTGCCATCACCGAGGGGGCCTTGGGCTACACCTTC. Translating gives CAITEGALGYTF.